This T cell receptor (beta chain) was captured by sequencing in a study of CD8+ T cells in alopecia areata. Study-level results: Besides other cells, scalp samples also yield sequences of resident alphabeta T cells from normal skin.

This clone was seen only a few times. Its antigen is unidentified. Documented treatment: oral pan-JAK inhibitor, 5-10 mg twice daily. Isolation of CD4+ and CD8+ T cells from PBMCs was achieved by sorting. Extraction of RNA preceded its reverse transcription into cDNA, which served as the sequencing template. Assay used: immunoSEQ multiplex PCR; TCRdb lists only in-frame clones, some missing. The sample gives around 300,000 clones, 60% of which show up once; around 0.92% is in the top ten. The CDR3 sequence is 16 residues long. The V gene's germline CDR1 is SGHRS and CDR2 YFSETQ. V lost 4 bases and J lost 0; bases outside the gene matches: 9.

The sample here was CD4+ T cells sorted from blood, taken at roughly week 52, from a patient treated with tofacitinib. This chain joins TRBV5-1 and TRBJ1-1, with TRBD1 matching over 7 bases. The sequence derives from a human donor with alopecia areata. As DNA, the CDR3 is TGCGCCAGCAGCGGAGGGACAGCGCTCATGAACACTGAAGCTTTCTTT. This sequence encodes CASSGGTALMNTEAFF.